A single T cell receptor beta chain is shown here with its context. From the RT-PCR reads, TCRdb called clonotypes with MiXCR, one entry per CDR3 protein. The sample has 650,000 to 800,000 distinct CDR3 sequences, 12% to 15% seen once. The CDR3 extends over 16 amino acids. After removal of 2 bases from V and 9 bases from J, the junction contained 8 bases not matched to a gene. Germline CDR1 and CDR2: SGDLS and YYNGEE. Sequencing used memory CD4+ T cells from blood. J is TRBJ1-6 and V is TRBV9, with 10 nucleotides matching TRBD1. This clonotype was obtained from a female donor in good health, serving as a healthy control. CDR3 sequence: CASSVVDRGVSSPLHF. CDR3 in DNA: TGTGCCAGCAGCGTGGTGGACAGGGGGGTATCTTCACCCCTCCACTTT.